This TCR beta chain comes out of a study of Graves' ophthalmopathy and Graves' hyperthyroidism. Lactation, pregnancy, uncontrolled infections and other autoimmune diseases were all grounds for excluding patients. The germline V and J ends were trimmed by 2 bases and 1 base, with 14 bases remaining between them. Germline CDR1 GTSNPN, CDR2 SVGIG (reference sequence). This CDR3 is built from 15 residues. Amplified TCR beta CDR3 regions were obtained using RNA transcripts as template. Second-round multiplex PCR came after first-round RT-PCR with HTBI primers. TCRdb redid the calling of the multiplex PCR reads with MiXCR, one entry per CDR3 protein. The table includes about 620,000 distinct CDR3 sequences, 22% detected once.

Specimen: peripheral blood. The chain carries TRBV30 and TRBJ2-5; D may correspond to TRBD1 or TRBD2 (6 bases each). This receptor was taken from a woman aged 18 to 35 with stable Graves' hyperthyroidism. Some clones in this sample may be carry-over from other donors' samples. Here the CDR3 reads CAWSYTGAPQETQYF. CDR3 nucleotide sequence: TGTGCCTGGAGTTACACGGGGGCCCCCCAAGAGACCCAGTACTTC.